These T cell receptor beta chains were read from a single sample in a study of CD8+ T cells in alopecia areata. Sequencing was performed with immunoSEQ multiplex PCR; in TCRdb, only in-frame clones are kept and a portion is missing. The table shows hundreds of thousands of clones, with more than 60% occurring only once. Specimen: CD4+ T cells sorted from blood, collected around week 44, from a patient treated with tofacitinib. The receptors here all came from a human donor with alopecia areata. Each CDR3 is given with its conserved first and last residue. D genes are given only for firm matches. Size is stated for part of the rows, as once, few or many counts, or as a class when the clone is expanded.

j_call: TRBJ1-1; clone_size: -; d_call: -; cdr3_length: 14; v_call: TRBV19; cdr3_nt: TGTGCCAGTACCAGACAGGCGTGGAACACTGAAGCTTTCTTT; cdr3_aa: CASTRQAWNTEAFF
j_call: TRBJ1-5; clone_size: -; d_call: -; cdr3_length: 17; v_call: TRBV15; cdr3_nt: TGTGCCACCAGCAGAGAAAGGTCGGCAGGGGGCAATCAGCCCCAGCATTTT; cdr3_aa: CATSRERSAGGNQPQHF
j_call: TRBJ2-1; clone_size: once; d_call: -; cdr3_length: 12; v_call: TRBV5-1; cdr3_nt: TGCGCCAGCAGCTTGGAGGGTGATGAGCAGTTCTTC; cdr3_aa: CASSLEGDEQFF
j_call: TRBJ1-4; clone_size: -; d_call: -; cdr3_length: 14; v_call: TRBV29-1; cdr3_nt: TGCAGCGTGCAAGTGTTTGCAACTAATGAAAAACTGTTTTTT; cdr3_aa: CSVQVFATNEKLFF
j_call: TRBJ2-7; clone_size: -; d_call: -; cdr3_length: 13; v_call: TRBV4-3; cdr3_nt: TGCGCCAGCAGCCAAGATGCGGGGAACGAGCAGTACTTC; cdr3_aa: CASSQDAGNEQYF
j_call: TRBJ1-5; clone_size: few; d_call: TRBD1; cdr3_length: 15; v_call: TRBV27; cdr3_nt: TGTGCCAGCAGTTCCTCTATCAGGGGGAATCAGCCCCAGCATTTT; cdr3_aa: CASSSSIRGNQPQHF
j_call: TRBJ2-5; clone_size: few; d_call: TRBD1; cdr3_length: 13; v_call: TRBV29-1; cdr3_nt: TGCAGCGTCGGACAGGGGCCACAAGAGACCCAGTACTTC; cdr3_aa: CSVGQGPQETQYF
j_call: TRBJ2-5; clone_size: few; d_call: TRBD2; cdr3_length: 15; v_call: TRBV11-2; cdr3_nt: TGTGCCAGCAGCTTAGCTGAGAGTAGCGGGGAGACCCAGTACTTC; cdr3_aa: CASSLAESSGETQYF
j_call: TRBJ1-4; clone_size: few; d_call: -; cdr3_length: 14; v_call: TRBV5-1; cdr3_nt: TGCGCCAGCAGCTCTTCAGGAAGTGGCGAAAAACTGTTTTTT; cdr3_aa: CASSSSGSGEKLFF
j_call: TRBJ2-5; clone_size: once; d_call: -; cdr3_length: 13; v_call: TRBV6-1; cdr3_nt: TGTGCCAGCAGTGTCTCGGGGGATGAGACCCAGTACTTC; cdr3_aa: CASSVSGDETQYF
j_call: TRBJ2-2; clone_size: -; d_call: TRBD2; cdr3_length: 18; v_call: TRBV9; cdr3_nt: TGTGCCAGCAGTCTCTTCACCGGGACTAGCGGGGGAACCGGGGAGCTGTTTTTT; cdr3_aa: CASSLFTGTSGGTGELFF
j_call: TRBJ1-2; clone_size: -; d_call: -; cdr3_length: 13; v_call: TRBV4-3; cdr3_nt: TGCGCCAGCAGCCAATCGGGGGTGCTTGGCTACACCTTC; cdr3_aa: CASSQSGVLGYTF
j_call: TRBJ2-7; clone_size: -; d_call: -; cdr3_length: 14; v_call: TRBV4-3; cdr3_nt: TGCGCCAGCAGCCAAGGGCCGGATACCTACGAGCAGTACTTC; cdr3_aa: CASSQGPDTYEQYF
j_call: TRBJ2-7; clone_size: -; d_call: -; cdr3_length: 13; v_call: TRBV4-2; cdr3_nt: TGTGCCAGCAGCCGTTGGGGGTCCCACGAGCAGTACTTC; cdr3_aa: CASSRWGSHEQYF
j_call: TRBJ2-1; clone_size: few; d_call: -; cdr3_length: 11; v_call: TRBV30; cdr3_nt: TGTGCCTGGACCAAAAACAATGAGCAGTTCTTC; cdr3_aa: CAWTKNNEQFF
j_call: TRBJ2-1; clone_size: -; d_call: -; cdr3_length: 14; v_call: TRBV7-3; cdr3_nt: TGTGCCAGCAGCTTAACGGCGGGCTACAATGAGCAGTTCTTC; cdr3_aa: CASSLTAGYNEQFF
j_call: TRBJ2-1; clone_size: -; d_call: -; cdr3_length: 14; v_call: TRBV7-6; cdr3_nt: TGTGCCAGCAGCTTAGCATCATTCGGGAATGAGCAGTTCTTC; cdr3_aa: CASSLASFGNEQFF
j_call: TRBJ2-2; clone_size: -; d_call: -; cdr3_length: 16; v_call: TRBV18; cdr3_nt: TGTGCCAGCTCCCCTTCGCCACAGTGGATCACCGGGGAGCTGTTTTTT; cdr3_aa: CASSPSPQWITGELFF
j_call: TRBJ1-4; clone_size: -; d_call: TRBD1; cdr3_length: 14; v_call: TRBV18; cdr3_nt: TGTGCCAGCTCACCTCCGGGACAGGGTGGAGGACTGTTTTTT; cdr3_aa: CASSPPGQGGGLFF
j_call: TRBJ2-5; clone_size: -; d_call: -; cdr3_length: 15; v_call: TRBV11-3; cdr3_nt: TGTGCCAGCAGCCCCCTGGGGGGGCTGGTAGAGACCCAGTACTTC; cdr3_aa: CASSPLGGLVETQYF
j_call: TRBJ2-1; clone_size: -; d_call: -; cdr3_length: 13; v_call: TRBV30; cdr3_nt: TGTGCCTGGGGGAGGGGACAGCTCAATGAGCAGTTCTTC; cdr3_aa: CAWGRGQLNEQFF
j_call: TRBJ2-5; clone_size: -; d_call: -; cdr3_length: 13; v_call: TRBV7-2; cdr3_nt: TGTGCCAGCAGCGCCTCCAGAAGCGGGACCCAGTACTTC; cdr3_aa: CASSASRSGTQYF
j_call: TRBJ1-2; clone_size: -; d_call: -; cdr3_length: 13; v_call: TRBV10-3; cdr3_nt: TGTGCCATCAGAGGGGAAATTAACTATGGCTACACCTTC; cdr3_aa: CAIRGEINYGYTF
j_call: TRBJ2-7; clone_size: -; d_call: -; cdr3_length: 14; v_call: TRBV10-3; cdr3_nt: TGTGCCATCACCTCACACGACGGGGAAAACGAGCAGTACTTC; cdr3_aa: CAITSHDGENEQYF
j_call: TRBJ1-6; clone_size: -; d_call: TRBD1; cdr3_length: 16; v_call: TRBV5-8; cdr3_nt: TGTGCCAGCAGCTTGACCCGGGACAGGGATAATTCACCCCTCCACTTT; cdr3_aa: CASSLTRDRDNSPLHF
j_call: TRBJ1-2; clone_size: once; d_call: -; cdr3_length: 15; v_call: TRBV30; cdr3_nt: TGTGCCTGGAGTGTACTGGTGGCAGGGCGTTATGGCTACACCTTC; cdr3_aa: CAWSVLVAGRYGYTF
j_call: TRBJ1-6; clone_size: -; d_call: -; cdr3_length: 14; v_call: TRBV29-1; cdr3_nt: TGCAGCGTTCAACAAGGGGGGGATAATTCACCCCTCCACTTT; cdr3_aa: CSVQQGGDNSPLHF
j_call: TRBJ2-3; clone_size: -; d_call: TRBD2; cdr3_length: 17; v_call: TRBV25-1; cdr3_nt: TGTGCCAGCAGTGGGCCACTAGCGGGGAGTTCGGTGGATACGCAGTATTTT; cdr3_aa: CASSGPLAGSSVDTQYF
j_call: TRBJ2-7; clone_size: -; d_call: TRBD2; cdr3_length: 13; v_call: TRBV11-2; cdr3_nt: TGTGCCAGCAGCTTAGTAGCGGGGTACGAGCAGTACTTC; cdr3_aa: CASSLVAGYEQYF
j_call: TRBJ1-1; clone_size: -; d_call: -; cdr3_length: 14; v_call: TRBV30; cdr3_nt: TGTGCCTGGAGCGAAGGACATCCAAACACTGAAGCTTTCTTT; cdr3_aa: CAWSEGHPNTEAFF
j_call: TRBJ2-3; clone_size: -; d_call: -; cdr3_length: 14; v_call: TRBV2; cdr3_nt: TGTGCCAGCAGTGAAATCCTAGCTCCAAATACGCAGTATTTT; cdr3_aa: CASSEILAPNTQYF
j_call: TRBJ2-4; clone_size: -; d_call: -; cdr3_length: 14; v_call: TRBV29-1; cdr3_nt: TGCAGCGTGGGGGCCGTGGGGGCCAAAAACATTCAGTACTTC; cdr3_aa: CSVGAVGAKNIQYF
j_call: TRBJ2-2; clone_size: few; d_call: -; cdr3_length: 11; v_call: TRBV9; cdr3_nt: TGTGCCAGCAGCGAGGGCGGGGAGCTGTTTTTT; cdr3_aa: CASSEGGELFF
j_call: TRBJ1-2; clone_size: once; d_call: -; cdr3_length: 16; v_call: TRBV7-2; cdr3_nt: TGTGCCAGCAGCTTAGGAGTCGGTCGGCAGGTTGGTGGCTACACCTTC; cdr3_aa: CASSLGVGRQVGGYTF
j_call: TRBJ1-4; clone_size: -; d_call: -; cdr3_length: 13; v_call: TRBV5-6; cdr3_nt: TGTGCCAGCAGCCGCTTAGACCCGGAAAAACTGTTTTTT; cdr3_aa: CASSRLDPEKLFF
j_call: TRBJ1-3; clone_size: -; d_call: -; cdr3_length: 13; v_call: TRBV4-1; cdr3_nt: TGCGCCAGCAGAATCACCAGCGGAAACACCATATATTTT; cdr3_aa: CASRITSGNTIYF
j_call: TRBJ2-1; clone_size: once; d_call: TRBD2; cdr3_length: 15; v_call: TRBV7-2; cdr3_nt: TGTGCCAGCAGCTCCTTGGCGGGGGGGCCTAGTGAGCAGTTCTTC; cdr3_aa: CASSSLAGGPSEQFF
j_call: TRBJ1-2; clone_size: -; d_call: -; cdr3_length: 11; v_call: TRBV20-1; cdr3_nt: TGCAGTGTTCGGGACCTTTATGGCTACACCTTC; cdr3_aa: CSVRDLYGYTF